Here is one T cell receptor (beta chain) with its context. Its antigen is unknown. Purified naive CD4+ T cells were depleted of CD25+ Tregs. The CDR3 runs 13 residues. Trimming pared 6 bases from V and 0 bases from J, leaving 5 bases between. Study conclusions and caveats: Tumor memory CD4+ T cell TCR gene usage clustered with blood and lymph node memory CD4+ cells and lymph node naive CD4+ cells.

Semi-nested PCR with Nested Universal Primer A followed constant-region reverse priming of full-length variable regions. TCRdb reprocessed the 5' RACE reads via MiXCR and lists one record per CDR3 protein. The sample contains 20,000 to 25,000 distinct CDR3 sequences, roughly 33% of which appear only once. The chain is built from TRBV12-3 or TRBV12-4 and TRBJ1-4; D remains unclear. This clonotype was sampled from a female donor with breast cancer. Sequencing was done on a sample of tumor-infiltrating naive CD4+ T cells sorted from the breast tumor. Subset indicated: naive CD4+ T cells, CD4+CD45RA+CD25-. The CDR3 nucleotides are TGTGCCAGCAGGCCATCAACTAATGAAAAACTGTTTTTT. Translating gives CASRPSTNEKLFF.